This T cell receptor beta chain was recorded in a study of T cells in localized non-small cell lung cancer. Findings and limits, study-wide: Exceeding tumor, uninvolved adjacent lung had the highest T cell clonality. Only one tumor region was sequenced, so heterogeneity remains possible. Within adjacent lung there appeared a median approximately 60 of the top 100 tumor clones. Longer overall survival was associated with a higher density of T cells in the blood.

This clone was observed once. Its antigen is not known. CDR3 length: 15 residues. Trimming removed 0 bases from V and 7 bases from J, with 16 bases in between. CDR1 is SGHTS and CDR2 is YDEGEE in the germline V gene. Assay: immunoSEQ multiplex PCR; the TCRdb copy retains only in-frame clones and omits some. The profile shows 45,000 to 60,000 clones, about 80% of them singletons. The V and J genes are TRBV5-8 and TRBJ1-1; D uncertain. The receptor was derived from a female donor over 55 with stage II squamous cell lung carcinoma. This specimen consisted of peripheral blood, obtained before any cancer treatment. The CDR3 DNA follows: TGTGCCAGCAGCTTGGTCCAGTCACCTGGCGGTGAAGCTTTCTTT. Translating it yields CASSLVQSPGGEAFF.